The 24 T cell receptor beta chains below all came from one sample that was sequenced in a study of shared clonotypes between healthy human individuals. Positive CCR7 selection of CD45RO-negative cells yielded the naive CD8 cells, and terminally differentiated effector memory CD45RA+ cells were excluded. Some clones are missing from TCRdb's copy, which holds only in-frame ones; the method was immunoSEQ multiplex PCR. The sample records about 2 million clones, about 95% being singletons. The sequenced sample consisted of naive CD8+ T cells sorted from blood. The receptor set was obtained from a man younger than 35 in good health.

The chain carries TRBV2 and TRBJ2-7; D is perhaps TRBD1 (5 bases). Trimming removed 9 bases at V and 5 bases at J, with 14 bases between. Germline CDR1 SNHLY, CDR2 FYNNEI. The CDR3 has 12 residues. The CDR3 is CASNDRSNEQYF. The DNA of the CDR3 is TGTGCCAGTAACGACAGAAGTAACGAGCAGTACTTC.

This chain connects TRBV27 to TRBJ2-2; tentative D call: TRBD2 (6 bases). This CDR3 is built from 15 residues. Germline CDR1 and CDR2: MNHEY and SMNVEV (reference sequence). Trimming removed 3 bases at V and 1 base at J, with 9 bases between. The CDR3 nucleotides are TGTGCCAGCAGTTTCGTGGGAGGGAACACCGGGGAGCTGTTTTTT. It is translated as CASSFVGGNTGELFF.

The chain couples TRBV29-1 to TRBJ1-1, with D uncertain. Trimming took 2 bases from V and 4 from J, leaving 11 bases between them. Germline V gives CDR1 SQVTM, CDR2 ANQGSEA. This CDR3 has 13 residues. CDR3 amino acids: CSVEPGSATEAFF. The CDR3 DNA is TGCAGCGTTGAACCGGGATCGGCCACTGAAGCTTTCTTT.

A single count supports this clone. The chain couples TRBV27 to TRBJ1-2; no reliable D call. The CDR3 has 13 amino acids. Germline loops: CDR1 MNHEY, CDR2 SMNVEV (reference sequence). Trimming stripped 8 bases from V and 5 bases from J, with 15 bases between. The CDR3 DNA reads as TGTGCCAGCGCAACCATCCGGAGTTATGGCTACACCTTC. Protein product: CASATIRSYGYTF.

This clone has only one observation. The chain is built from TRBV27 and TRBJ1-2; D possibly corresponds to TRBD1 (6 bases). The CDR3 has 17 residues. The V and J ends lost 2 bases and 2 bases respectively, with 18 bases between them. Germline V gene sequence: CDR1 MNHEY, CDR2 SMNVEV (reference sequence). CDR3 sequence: CASSLLGVGGLNYGYTF. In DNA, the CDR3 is TGTGCCAGCAGTTTACTCGGGGTGGGGGGCCTAAACTATGGCTACACCTTC.

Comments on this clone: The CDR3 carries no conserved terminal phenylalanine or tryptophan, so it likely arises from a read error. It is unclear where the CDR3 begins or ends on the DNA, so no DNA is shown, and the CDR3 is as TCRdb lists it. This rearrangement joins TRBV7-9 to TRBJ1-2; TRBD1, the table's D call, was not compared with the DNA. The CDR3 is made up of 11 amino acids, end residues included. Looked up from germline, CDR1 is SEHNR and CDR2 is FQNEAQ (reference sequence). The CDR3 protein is CASSLIEGQSL.

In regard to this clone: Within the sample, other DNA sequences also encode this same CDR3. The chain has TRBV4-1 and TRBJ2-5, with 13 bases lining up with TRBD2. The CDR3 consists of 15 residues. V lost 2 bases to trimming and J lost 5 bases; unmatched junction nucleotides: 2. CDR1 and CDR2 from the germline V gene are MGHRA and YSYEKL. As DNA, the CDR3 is TGCGCCAGCAGCCAAAGACTAGCGGGGGGTGAGACCCAGTACTTC. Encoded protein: CASSQRLAGGETQYF.

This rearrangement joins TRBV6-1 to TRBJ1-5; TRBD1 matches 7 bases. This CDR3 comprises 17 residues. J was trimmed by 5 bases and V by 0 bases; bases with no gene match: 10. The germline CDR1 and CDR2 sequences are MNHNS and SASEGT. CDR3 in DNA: TGTGCCAGCAGTGAAGCCCCCGGGACAGCAGCTGATCAGCCCCAGCATTTT. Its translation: CASSEAPGTAADQPQHF.

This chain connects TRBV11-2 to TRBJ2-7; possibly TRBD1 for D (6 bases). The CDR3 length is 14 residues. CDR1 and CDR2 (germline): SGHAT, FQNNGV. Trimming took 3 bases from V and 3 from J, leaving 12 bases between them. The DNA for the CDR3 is TGTGCCAGCAGCTTCCTCGGGACAAGCTACGAGCAGTACTTC. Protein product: CASSFLGTSYEQYF.

The CDR3, as DNA: TGTGCCAGCACCGCTTCGACAGTGAGCTCCTATAATTCACCCCTCCACTTT. Protein: CASTASTVSSYNSPLHF. The chain uses TRBV2 and TRBJ1-6, with D perhaps matching TRBD1 (5 bases). This CDR3 region has 17 residues. The V gene lost 7 bases and the J gene lost 0 bases, with 16 bases spanning the gap. Germline values: CDR1 SNHLY, CDR2 FYNNEI.

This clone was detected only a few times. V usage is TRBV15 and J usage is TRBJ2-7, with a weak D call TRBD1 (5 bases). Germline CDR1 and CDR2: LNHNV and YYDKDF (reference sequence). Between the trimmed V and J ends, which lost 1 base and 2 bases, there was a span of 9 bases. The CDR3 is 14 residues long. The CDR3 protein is CATSRGGSPYEQYF. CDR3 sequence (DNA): TGTGCCACCAGCAGAGGGGGCAGTCCCTACGAGCAGTACTTC.

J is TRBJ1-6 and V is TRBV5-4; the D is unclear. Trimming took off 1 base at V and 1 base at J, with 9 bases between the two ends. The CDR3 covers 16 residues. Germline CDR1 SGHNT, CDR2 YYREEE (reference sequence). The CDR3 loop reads CASSLFGSSYNSPLHF. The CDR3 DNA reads TGTGCCAGCAGCTTGTTCGGATCGTCCTATAATTCACCCCTCCACTTT.

CDR3 region: CASSLGLVGHEQFF. Written as DNA, the CDR3 is TGTGCCAGCAGTCTGGGACTAGTCGGCCATGAGCAGTTCTTC. The J gene is TRBJ2-1, the V gene TRBV27, with TRBD2 matching 8 bases. The CDR3 has 14 residues. Germline lookup yields CDR1 MNHEY and CDR2 SMNVEV (reference sequence). Trimming at V came to 5 bases and at J to 8 bases, leaving 8 bases not matched to a gene.

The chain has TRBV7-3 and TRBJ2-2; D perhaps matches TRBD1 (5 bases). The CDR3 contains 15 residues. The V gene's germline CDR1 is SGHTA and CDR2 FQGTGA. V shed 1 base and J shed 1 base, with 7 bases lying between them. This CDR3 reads CASSLRQGNTGELFF. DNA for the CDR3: TGTGCCAGCAGCTTAAGGCAGGGGAACACCGGGGAGCTGTTTTTT.

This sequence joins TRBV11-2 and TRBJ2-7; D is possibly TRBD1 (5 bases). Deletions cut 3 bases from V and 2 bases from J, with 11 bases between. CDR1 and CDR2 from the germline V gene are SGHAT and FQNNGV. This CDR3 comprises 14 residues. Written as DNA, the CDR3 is TGTGCCAGCAGCTTCACAGGACCAACCTACGAGCAGTACTTC. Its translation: CASSFTGPTYEQYF.

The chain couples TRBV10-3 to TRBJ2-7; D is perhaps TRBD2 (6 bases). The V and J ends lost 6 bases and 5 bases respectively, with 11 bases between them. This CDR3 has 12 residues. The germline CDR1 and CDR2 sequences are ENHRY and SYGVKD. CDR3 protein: CAISPRRDEQYF. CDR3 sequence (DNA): TGTGCCATCAGCCCTAGGAGGGACGAGCAGTACTTC.

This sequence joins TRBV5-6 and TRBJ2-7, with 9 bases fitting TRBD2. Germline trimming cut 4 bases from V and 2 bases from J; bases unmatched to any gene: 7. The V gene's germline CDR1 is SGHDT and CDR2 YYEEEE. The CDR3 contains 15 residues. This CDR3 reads CASSHRTSAAYEQYF. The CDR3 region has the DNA TGTGCCAGCAGCCACCGGACTAGCGCTGCCTACGAGCAGTACTTC.

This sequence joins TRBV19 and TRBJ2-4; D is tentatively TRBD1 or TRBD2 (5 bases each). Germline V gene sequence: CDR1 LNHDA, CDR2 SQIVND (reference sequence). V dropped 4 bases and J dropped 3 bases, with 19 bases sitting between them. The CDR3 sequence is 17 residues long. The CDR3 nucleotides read TGTGCCAGTAGTAGCCTCGGTGAGGGGTCAGGCAAAAACATTCAGTACTTC. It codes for CASSSLGEGSGKNIQYF.

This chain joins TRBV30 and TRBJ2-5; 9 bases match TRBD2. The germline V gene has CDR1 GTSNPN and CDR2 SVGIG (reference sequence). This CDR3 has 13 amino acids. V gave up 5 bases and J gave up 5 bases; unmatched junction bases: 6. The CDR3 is CAWRAGGIETQYF. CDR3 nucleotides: TGTGCCTGGCGAGCGGGGGGCATTGAGACCCAGTACTTC.

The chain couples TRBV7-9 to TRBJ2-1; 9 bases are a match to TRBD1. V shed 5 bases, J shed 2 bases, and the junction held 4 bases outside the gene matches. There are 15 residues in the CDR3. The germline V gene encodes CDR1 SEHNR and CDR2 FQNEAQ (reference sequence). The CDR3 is CASSMTGGPYNEQFF. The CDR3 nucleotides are TGTGCCAGCAGCATGACAGGGGGGCCCTACAATGAGCAGTTCTTC. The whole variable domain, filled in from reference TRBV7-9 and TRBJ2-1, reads DTGVSQNPRHKITKRGQNVTFRCDPISEHNRLYWYRQTLGQGPEFLTYFQNEAQLEKSRLLSDRFSAERPKGSFSTLEIQRTEQGDSAMYLCASSMTGGPYNEQFFGPGTRLTVL.

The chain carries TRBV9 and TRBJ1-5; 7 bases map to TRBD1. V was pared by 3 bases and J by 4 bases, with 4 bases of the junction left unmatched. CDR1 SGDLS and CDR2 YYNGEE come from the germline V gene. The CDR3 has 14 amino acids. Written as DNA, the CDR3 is TGTGCCAGCAGCGCGGGGACAGCAAATCAGCCCCAGCATTTT. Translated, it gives CASSAGTANQPQHF. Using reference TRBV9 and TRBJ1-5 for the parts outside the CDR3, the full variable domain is DSGVTQTPKHLITATGQRVTLRCSPRSGDLSVYWYQQSLDQGLQFLIQYYNGEERAKGNILERFSAQQFPDLHSELNLSSLELGDSALYFCASSAGTANQPQHFGDGTRLSIL.

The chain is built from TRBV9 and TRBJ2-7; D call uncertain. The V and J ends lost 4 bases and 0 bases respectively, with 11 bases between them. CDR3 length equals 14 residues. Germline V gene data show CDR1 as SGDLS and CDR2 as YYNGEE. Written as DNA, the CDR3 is TGTGCCAGCAGCCCGGGCGGTTACTCCTACGAGCAGTACTTC. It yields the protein CASSPGGYSYEQYF.

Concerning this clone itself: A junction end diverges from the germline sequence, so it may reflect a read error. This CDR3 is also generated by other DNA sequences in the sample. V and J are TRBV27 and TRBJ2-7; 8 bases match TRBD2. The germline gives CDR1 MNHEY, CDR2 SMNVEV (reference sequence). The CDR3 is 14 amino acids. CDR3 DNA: TGTGCCAGCAAGGGAATAGCGGGGATGTACGAGCAGTACTTT. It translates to CASKGIAGMYEQYF.

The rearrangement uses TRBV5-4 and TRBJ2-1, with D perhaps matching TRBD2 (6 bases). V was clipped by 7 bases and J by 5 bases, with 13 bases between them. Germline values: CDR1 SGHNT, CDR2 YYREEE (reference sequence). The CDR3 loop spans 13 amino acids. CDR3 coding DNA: TGTGCCAGCGGGAGGTTAGCGGACAATGAGCAGTTCTTC. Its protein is CASGRLADNEQFF.